This T cell receptor beta chain was sequenced for a study of T cells after yellow fever vaccination. Findings and limits, study-wide: Secondary responses were weaker yet peaked faster, day 5 versus 15. In post-booster samples, most primary-vaccination clones reappeared (approximately 95% CD4, 88% CD8). Abundant contaminating clonotypes from the bulk population could appear in FACS-sorted repertoires.

V was pared by 8 bases and J by 9 bases, with 20 bases between. CDR1 MNHNS and CDR2 SASEGT come from the germline V gene. The CDR3 runs to 14 residues. Concerning this clonotype itself: The antigen is unknown.

It was through 5'RACE template switching that TCR cDNA was made, with a universal primer site and UMIs added. TCRdb re-derived calls from the 5' RACE reads in MiXCR, one entry per CDR3 protein. In the table there are some 250,000 distinct CDR3 sequences, 6.9% of which are singletons. Material: CD4+ T cells sorted from PBMCs, obtained 15 days after the yellow fever booster vaccination. This clonotype originated in a man aged 25-45 years who received the YFV17D yellow fever vaccine. J is TRBJ1-5 and V is TRBV6-1, with D perhaps matching TRBD1 (5 bases). The CDR3, as DNA: TGTGCCAGCGGGGACGGGCCCAAGGATGGGCCCCAGCATTTT. Its protein product is CASGDGPKDGPQHF.